This TCR beta chain was found in a study of PD-L1 blockade in urothelial cancer. Study information: Patients' histories included 0 to 3 prior chemotherapy regimens. Blood was tested 3 weeks (second dose) and 6 weeks into treatment.

V lost 3 bases to trimming and J lost 7 bases, with 19 bases between them. Germline CDR1 and CDR2: LNHDA and SQIVND (reference sequence). CDR3 length equals 16 residues. Data came from immunoSEQ multiplex PCR; TCRdb stores just in-frame clones and leaves some out. Of about 90,000 clones listed, roughly 90% were seen once; the top ten hold approximately 9%. The origin of this receptor is a man aged 55 to 70 with urothelial cancer. The V call is TRBV19, the J call TRBJ1-5; possibly TRBD1 for D (5 bases). The sequencing here drew on PBMCs, taken around atezolizumab (anti-PD-L1) treatment. The CDR3, as DNA: TGTGCCAGTAGTATTAGGGCAGGGTTTGTTCAACAGCCCCAGCATTTT. It specifies CASSIRAGFVQQPQHF. Full variable domain (missing parts from reference TRBV19 and TRBJ1-5): DGGITQSPKYLFRKEGQNVTLSCEQNLNHDAMYWYRQDPGQGLRLIYYSQIVNDFQKGDIAEGYSVSREKKESFPLTVTSAQKNPTAFYLCASSIRAGFVQQPQHFGDGTRLSIL.